This TCR beta chain originates from a study of T-cell memory formation after mild COVID-19. TCRdb reprocessed the 5' RACE reads with MiXCR, giving one entry per CDR3 protein. The sample yields around 390,000 distinct CDR3 sequences, 16% seen once. CDR1 WSHSY and CDR2 SAAADI come from the germline V gene. V was shortened by 6 bases and J by 1 base, with 7 bases between the two germline ends. The CDR3 consists of 13 residues. A few counts support this clonotype. Sequenced material: PBMCs or a T cell subset sorted from them (not recorded which). The receptor was derived from a man aged 18 to 29 who had mild COVID-19 (a few samples of this study predate the infection). Cell type and time point are not known. The rearrangement joins TRBV10-2 to TRBJ1-3, with D uncertain. The CDR3 nucleotides read TGCGCCAGCAGGGACGGATCTGGAAACACCATATATTTT. This sequence encodes CASRDGSGNTIYF.